Each of the 16 T cell receptor beta chains below was sequenced from the same sample in a study of a mutant IDH1 vaccine in newly diagnosed glioma. Using immunoSEQ multiplex PCR, the repertoire was profiled, and TCRdb retains in-frame clones only, with some absent. The profile shows 110,000 or so clones, roughly nine tenths of them singletons. Described time point: week 11, during vaccination. In the vaccine, a single dose held 300 ug of the mutant IDH1 20-mer peptide, along with topical imiquimod. The antigens these receptors bind are not known. This specimen consisted of PBMCs, obtained from a glioma patient whose treatment included an IDH1 peptide vaccine. These receptors all come from a woman between 45 and 60 years old with glioma.

V usage is TRBV27 and J usage is TRBJ2-5; 8 nucleotides line up with TRBD2. J was trimmed by 3 bases and V by 6 bases; bases with no gene match: 12. Germline V gene data show CDR1 as MNHEY and CDR2 as SMNVEV (reference sequence). This CDR3 comprises 16 residues. CDR3 in DNA: TGTGCCAGCAGCAGACGTCGGGGGCGGGGGGAAGAGACCCAGTACTTC. Its translation: CASSRRRGRGEETQYF.

This clone was found once. This sequence joins TRBV5-1 and TRBJ2-1, with D tentatively TRBD1 (7 bases). Per germline, CDR1 SGHRS and CDR2 YFSETQ. The CDR3 loop spans 16 amino acids. Trimming left V 5 bases short and J 0 bases short, with 15 bases between. The CDR3, as DNA: TGCGCCAGCAGACCCAGGGGGGAAAGCTCCTACAATGAGCAGTTCTTC. Its protein product is CASRPRGESSYNEQFF.

J is TRBJ2-7 and V is TRBV15; TRBD2 aligns across 12 bases. J was trimmed by 5 bases and V by 1 base; bases with no gene match: 3. Germline assignment: CDR1 LNHNV and CDR2 YYDKDF (reference sequence). The CDR3 length is 15 residues. The CDR3 DNA sequence: TGTGCCACCAGCAGAGCGCTAGCGGGAGGGCACGAGCAGTACTTC. The encoded protein is CATSRALAGGHEQYF.

This sequence joins TRBV27 and TRBJ2-2; D is undetermined. The V end lost 5 bases, the J end lost 1 base, and 14 bases lay between the germline ends. This CDR3 is built from 16 residues. Germline-derived CDR1 and CDR2 are MNHEY and SMNVEV (reference sequence). CDR3 DNA sequence: TGTGCCAGCAGTGCTCCCCGGACGAGGAACACCGGGGAGCTGTTTTTT. It yields the protein CASSAPRTRNTGELFF.

V and J are TRBV9 and TRBJ2-1; no firm D call. This CDR3 is built from 15 residues. Germline CDR1 and CDR2: SGDLS and YYNGEE. V was clipped by 0 bases and J by 12 bases, with 19 bases between them. The CDR3: CASSVEGGPPSRQFF. DNA of the CDR3: TGTGCCAGCAGCGTAGAAGGCGGCCCACCAAGTCGGCAGTTCTTC.

This chain links TRBV11-2 with TRBJ1-4; the D gene is possibly TRBD1 (6 bases). V lost 2 bases and J 4 bases, leaving 14 bases between the germline ends. CDR1 and CDR2 (germline): SGHAT, FQNNGV. The CDR3 has 16 residues. The CDR3 DNA reads as TGTGCCAGCAGCTTATTGCAGGGGAGGGGTAATGAAAAACTGTTTTTT. Its translation is CASSLLQGRGNEKLFF.

The chain is built from TRBV10-2 and TRBJ1-6; 10 nucleotides match TRBD1. There are 16 residues in the CDR3. CDR1 is WSHSY and CDR2 is SAAADI in the germline V gene. J gave up 8 bases and V 3 bases, and 7 bases lay outside the gene matches. CDR3 DNA sequence: TGCGCCAGCAGTGATCCGGGGACAGGGGTTTATTCACCCCTCCACTTT. Its protein product is CASSDPGTGVYSPLHF.

This clone was counted once. Other DNA sequences from this sample encode an identical CDR3 as well. V gene TRBV5-1 combines with J gene TRBJ2-2, with D possibly called TRBD1 or TRBD2 (6 bases each). The CDR3 totals 14 residues. V dropped 4 bases and J dropped 7 bases, with 14 bases sitting between them. From germline, CDR1 is SGHRS and CDR2 YFSETQ. This CDR3 reads CASSGGRENGELFF. The CDR3 region has the DNA TGCGCCAGCAGCGGGGGGCGGGAAAACGGGGAGCTGTTTTTT.

V usage is TRBV2 and J usage is TRBJ2-5; D remains ambiguous. From germline, CDR1 is SNHLY and CDR2 FYNNEI. The CDR3 is 16 amino acids. The ends were cut back, 1 base at V and 4 bases at J, with 16 bases in the middle. In nucleotides, the CDR3 is TGTGCCAGCAGTGAAGGCGTAGGGCAGTACGCAGAGACCCAGTACTTC. This gives the protein CASSEGVGQYAETQYF.

The rearrangement links TRBV5-1 to TRBJ2-5; D not resolved. Trimming pared 0 bases from V and 2 bases from J, leaving 11 bases between. The CDR3 loop spans 15 amino acids. Germline CDR1 and CDR2: SGHRS and YFSETQ. CDR3 DNA: TGCGCCAGCAGCTTGGGGGCGGTTCCTCAAGAGACCCAGTACTTC. Translating it yields CASSLGAVPQETQYF.

The V gene is TRBV7-9, the J gene TRBJ2-1; 14 bases match TRBD2. V gave up 4 bases and J gave up 5 bases; unmatched junction bases: 4. CDR1 SEHNR and CDR2 FQNEAQ come from the germline V gene (reference sequence). The CDR3 extends over 16 amino acids. The CDR3 region has the DNA TGTGCCAGCAGCTCCCGGACTAGCGGGAGGAACAATGAGCAGTTCTTC. This encodes CASSSRTSGRNNEQFF.

The genes are TRBV5-1 and TRBJ2-1; D might be TRBD2 (5 bases). This CDR3 contains 16 residues. CDR1 is SGHRS, CDR2 YFSETQ, per germline. V lost 3 bases and J lost 2, with 15 bases in between. CDR3 amino acids: CASSWSRGSPYNEQFF. CDR3 bases: TGCGCCAGCAGCTGGAGCCGGGGAAGCCCCTACAATGAGCAGTTCTTC.

The rearrangement links TRBV7-8 to TRBJ2-1; 9 bases map to TRBD2. V shed 1 base and J 4 bases; nucleotides not matched to a gene: 2. Germline CDR1 SGHVS, CDR2 FQNEAQ. There are 15 residues in the CDR3. The CDR3 nucleotides read TGTGCCAGCAGCTTAGGTCTAGCGGGGTACAATGAGCAGTTCTTC. This gives the protein CASSLGLAGYNEQFF.

The J gene is TRBJ2-5, the V gene TRBV5-1; D might be TRBD1 or TRBD2, each matching 5 bases. Germline V CDR1 and CDR2: SGHRS, YFSETQ. V was clipped by 0 bases and J by 5 bases, with 11 bases between them. This CDR3 has 14 residues. This CDR3 reads CASSLALGTETQYF. DNA of the CDR3: TGCGCCAGCAGCTTGGCTCTGGGGACGGAGACCCAGTACTTC. Looking up the rest from reference TRBV5-1 and TRBJ2-5 gives the full variable domain: KAGVTQTPRYLIKTRGQQVTLSCSPISGHRSVSWYQQTPGQGLQFLFEYFSETQRNKGNFPGRFSGRQFSNSRSEMNVSTLELGDSALYLCASSLALGTETQYFGPGTRLLVL.

The rearrangement uses TRBV28 and TRBJ1-2, with 8 bases identical to TRBD1. With V trimmed by 7 bases and J by 2 bases, 9 bases remained unmatched. This CDR3 has 15 amino acids. CDR1 and CDR2 (germline): MDHEN, SYDVKM. The CDR3 sequence is CASTRPGGSNYGYTF. CDR3 nucleotide sequence: TGTGCCAGCACAAGGCCAGGGGGCTCCAACTATGGCTACACCTTC.

CDR3 DNA: TGTGCCAGCACCCCGACCGCTGGAGGCAATCAGCCCCAGCATTTT. Its translation is CASTPTAGGNQPQHF. The chain carries TRBV6-6 and TRBJ1-5; D call uncertain. The CDR3 runs to 15 residues. V was cut by 7 bases and J by 2 bases, with 15 bases left in between. Germline CDR1 is MNHNY and CDR2 is SVGAGI (reference sequence).